Given below is one T cell receptor beta chain in context. These data belong to a study of brain T cells in children with intractable seizures. The time point was: blood from clinic visit 5 months post-surgery; TSC patient then seizure free. Pre-surgery treatment included at least one anti-epileptic drug. Clones were read by immunoSEQ multiplex PCR, and TCRdb kept only the in-frame ones, dropping some. The table records hundreds of thousands of clones, over 90% of them present only once. The sequences come from peripheral blood, collected 4 to 6 months after surgery. The sequence was obtained from a boy under two years old with tuberous sclerosis and intractable seizures.

The CDR3 nucleotides read TGTGCCAGCAGTCCCCGCTTGTGGGGTAACTATGGCTACACCTTC. As protein: CASSPRLWGNYGYTF. The chain recombines TRBV6-6 with TRBJ1-2; no firm D call. The CDR3 totals 15 residues. Trimming pared 5 bases from V and 1 base from J, leaving 14 bases between. The germline V gene has CDR1 MNHNY and CDR2 SVGAGI (reference sequence).